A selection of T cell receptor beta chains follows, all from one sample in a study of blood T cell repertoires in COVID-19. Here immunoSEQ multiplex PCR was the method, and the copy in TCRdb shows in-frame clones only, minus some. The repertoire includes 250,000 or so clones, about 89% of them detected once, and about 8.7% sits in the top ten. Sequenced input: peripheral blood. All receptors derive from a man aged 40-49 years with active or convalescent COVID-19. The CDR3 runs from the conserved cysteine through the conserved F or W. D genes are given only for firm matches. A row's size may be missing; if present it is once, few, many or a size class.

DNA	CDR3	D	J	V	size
TGCGCCAGCAGCTTGGCAGGGGCCCTGCTTGAGCAGTTCTTC	CASSLAGALLEQFF	NA	TRBJ2-1	TRBV5-1	NA
TGTGCCAGCAGTTTAGGTTCCCCGCGCCAGCATTTT	CASSLGSPRQHF	NA	TRBJ1-5	TRBV12-3/TRBV12-4	NA
TGTGCCAGCAGCGTAGTAGACTCTGGAAACACCATATATTTT	CASSVVDSGNTIYF	NA	TRBJ1-3	TRBV9	NA
TGTGCCAGCAGTCCTAACCTCGGGAACACCGGGGAGCTGTTTTTT	CASSPNLGNTGELFF	NA	TRBJ2-2	TRBV28	NA
TGTGCCAGCAGCACAGTGTGGACTGAAGCTTTCTTT	CASSTVWTEAFF	NA	TRBJ1-1	TRBV7-9	NA
TGTGCCAGCAGTTTAACGCAGGGGCTAACCTACGAGCAGTACTTC	CASSLTQGLTYEQYF	NA	TRBJ2-7	TRBV27	NA
TGTGCCAGCAGCGAACCGGGGTTCGATGAGACCCAGTACTTC	CASSEPGFDETQYF	NA	TRBJ2-5	TRBV7-2	NA
TGTGCCAGCAGTTACTCAGGGGACTGGAGGAAAGGCTACACCTTC	CASSYSGDWRKGYTF	NA	TRBJ1-2	TRBV6-2/TRBV6-3	NA
TGTGCCAGCAGCTTGCGGGCAGGGTCATTTTTAACAGATACGCAGTATTTT	CASSLRAGSFLTDTQYF	NA	TRBJ2-3	TRBV5-6	NA
TGTGCCAGCAGCTTAGATCTTAGCGGGGGCAATGAGCAGTTCTTC	CASSLDLSGGNEQFF	TRBD2	TRBJ2-1	TRBV7-7	NA
TGTGCCAGCAGTATTCCGGGACACTCCTACGAGCAGTACTTC	CASSIPGHSYEQYF	NA	TRBJ2-7	TRBV11-3	NA
TGTGCCAGAAGCACGAGGCCCGACACCGGGGAGCTGTTTTTT	CARSTRPDTGELFF	NA	TRBJ2-2	TRBV5-3	NA
TGCAGCGTCCGGGGGGGAATGGGCACAGATACGCAGTATTTT	CSVRGGMGTDTQYF	TRBD2	TRBJ2-3	TRBV29-1	NA
TGTGCCAGCAGAAAACAGGTGGCTAATGAAAAACTGTTTTTT	CASRKQVANEKLFF	NA	TRBJ1-4	TRBV27	NA
TGTGCCAGCAGTCCGAAAAACATTCAGTACTTC	CASSPKNIQYF	NA	TRBJ2-4	TRBV6-5	NA
TGCGCCAGCACCCCGACAGGGGGGAAGATCACTGAAGCTTTCTTT	CASTPTGGKITEAFF	TRBD1	TRBJ1-1	TRBV4-1	NA
TGCGCCAGCAGCCAAGACCCCTCCAGGGGACCCCTTTATGGCTACACCTTC	CASSQDPSRGPLYGYTF	NA	TRBJ1-2	TRBV4-1	NA
TGTGCCAGCTCACCATCCCGGACAGTCGGAAACTATGGCTACACCTTC	CASSPSRTVGNYGYTF	NA	TRBJ1-2	TRBV18	NA
TGTGCCAGCAGCTGGGGACAGGACTACAATGAGCAGTTCTTC	CASSWGQDYNEQFF	TRBD1	TRBJ2-1	TRBV7-9	NA
TGTGCCAGCAGTCCGGGACTAGCGGGGGTTGAGCAGTTCTTC	CASSPGLAGVEQFF	TRBD2	TRBJ2-1	TRBV27	NA
TGTGCCAGCAGTTGGTCTAGCGGGAGCTACAATGAGCAGTTCTTC	CASSWSSGSYNEQFF	TRBD2	TRBJ2-1	TRBV6-2/TRBV6-3	few
TGTGCCAGCAGTTCTTTTTCCCAGGCTGGGACCCAGTACTTC	CASSSFSQAGTQYF	NA	TRBJ2-5	TRBV6-2/TRBV6-3	once
TGTGCCAGCAGCTTAGAGAGCCTAGCGGGATCCGGCGAGCAGTACTTC	CASSLESLAGSGEQYF	TRBD2	TRBJ2-7	TRBV7-6	NA
TGTGCCAGCGCTTCCGAGGGACACCGGAACACCGGGGAGCTGTTTTTT	CASASEGHRNTGELFF	NA	TRBJ2-2	TRBV27	NA
TGTGCCAGCAGCCTCTGGGAGGCGGCGTACAATGAGCAGTTCTTC	CASSLWEAAYNEQFF	NA	TRBJ2-1	TRBV7-9	NA
TGTGCCAGCAGGGGGGACAGTCCCGGCTACACCTTC	CASRGDSPGYTF	TRBD1	TRBJ1-2	TRBV27	NA
TGTGCCAGCAAGGTCTTGAGGGATCAGCCCCAGCATTTT	CASKVLRDQPQHF	NA	TRBJ1-5	TRBV6-5	NA
TGTGCCAGCCTCCGGGACAGCGGGAACACTGAAGCTTTCTTT	CASLRDSGNTEAFF	TRBD1	TRBJ1-1	TRBV5-4	NA
TGTGCCAGCAGTTACTCTTGGGGGCCGTACGAGCAGTACTTC	CASSYSWGPYEQYF	NA	TRBJ2-7	TRBV6-5	NA
TGCGCCAGCAGCCAAGAAAGTTCGACAGGGGTTTCCTACGAGCAGTACTTC	CASSQESSTGVSYEQYF	TRBD1	TRBJ2-7	TRBV4-1	NA
TGTGCCAGCAGCTCCCAGGAAGGCCCAAATGAAAAACTGTTTTTT	CASSSQEGPNEKLFF	NA	TRBJ1-4	TRBV13	once
TGTGCCAGCAGCGTCGGACAGGTTGGTGAGCAGTTCTTC	CASSVGQVGEQFF	TRBD1	TRBJ2-1	TRBV9	NA
TGTGCCTGGAGTGCCGACTCTAAAATGGACATTCAGTACTTC	CAWSADSKMDIQYF	NA	TRBJ2-4	TRBV30	NA
TGTGCCAGCAGCTTAGAGCCCCCCGCTCAGGGGAACTTTTTCGAGCAGTACTTC	CASSLEPPAQGNFFEQYF	NA	TRBJ2-7	TRBV11-2	NA
TGTGCCAGCAGCCGGACAGGGGGCTCGAGAAATACTGAAGCTTTCTTT	CASSRTGGSRNTEAFF	TRBD1	TRBJ1-1	TRBV3-1/TRBV3-2	NA